Listed here are 32 T cell receptor beta chains from one sample, sequenced in a study of radiotherapy plus CTLA-4 blockade in lung cancer listed by TCRdb under 2018. Library preparation employed the immunoSEQ multiplex PCR assay. TCRdb mirrors the immuneACCESS table, restricted to in-frame sequences. Some clones are absent from its copies; in checked studies, under half trace to an unresolved V gene, and the reason for the others is unknown. This sample gives tens of thousands of clones in total; about four fifths of them show up just once. Around 7.9% of the sample is in the top ten clones. This sample comprised peripheral blood, obtained from a patient treated with radiotherapy plus ipilimumab. The receptors come from a human donor with non-small cell lung cancer who had a complete response to radiotherapy plus ipilimumab.

The CDR3 sequence: CASSLGDRDYGYTF. CDR3 nucleotide sequence: TGTGCCAGCAGCTTGGGGGACAGAGATTATGGCTACACCTTC. J is TRBJ1-2 and V is TRBV5-4; 7 bases fit TRBD1. The length of the CDR3 is 14 residues. V shed 0 bases and J 5 bases; nucleotides not matched to a gene: 4. Germline assignment: CDR1 SGHNT and CDR2 YYREEE (reference sequence). Together with reference TRBV5-4 and TRBJ1-2, the CDR3 gives the full variable domain: ETGVTQSPTHLIKTRGQQVTLRCSSQSGHNTVSWYQQALGQGPQFIFQYYREEENGRGNFPPRFSGLQFPNYSSELNVNALELDDSALYLCASSLGDRDYGYTFGSGTRLTVV.

V is TRBV5-1 and J is TRBJ2-1, with 15 positions matching TRBD2. V lost 2 bases and J lost 15; bases outside the gene matches: 18. Germline V gene sequence: CDR1 SGHRS, CDR2 YFSETQ. This CDR3 spans 18 amino acids. CDR3 protein: CASSLRTSGRAFYPEWFF. In nucleotides, the CDR3 is TGCGCCAGCAGCTTACGGACTAGCGGGAGGGCCTTTTATCCTGAGTGGTTCTTC.

The chain links TRBV27 to TRBJ2-7; the D is unclear. The CDR3 totals 15 residues. V was trimmed by 5 bases and J by 9 bases, leaving 23 bases between them. The V gene's germline CDR1 is MNHEY and CDR2 SMNVEV (reference sequence). The CDR3 sequence is CASSTRGSDSTRQYF. The CDR3 bases are TGTGCCAGCAGTACCCGAGGTAGTGATAGTACGAGGCAGTACTTC.

The chain joins TRBV19 to TRBJ2-5, with D hard to call. Germline V gene sequence: CDR1 LNHDA, CDR2 SQIVND (reference sequence). Trimming cost V 2 bases and J 1 base, with 5 bases left between them. This CDR3 has 13 residues. As DNA, the CDR3 is TGTGCCAGTAGTATACCCTTCCAAGAGACCCAGTACTTC. This gives the protein CASSIPFQETQYF.

The genes are TRBV7-2 and TRBJ2-2; possible D gene TRBD1, 5 bases. The length of the CDR3 is 11 residues. V lost 9 bases and J 6 bases, leaving 8 bases between the germline ends. From germline, CDR1 is SGHTA and CDR2 FQGNSA. The CDR3 sequence is CASTGAGELFF. The CDR3 coding sequence is TGTGCCAGTACAGGAGCCGGGGAGCTGTTTTTT.

The chain couples TRBV7-2 to TRBJ1-2; D might be TRBD1 (5 bases). The length of the CDR3 is 13 residues. Trimming removed 6 bases from V and 5 bases from J, with 13 bases in between. Germline CDR1 SGHTA, CDR2 FQGNSA. CDR3 sequence reads: CASSGPEGYGYTF. The DNA of the CDR3 is TGTGCCAGCAGTGGACCGGAGGGGTATGGCTACACCTTC.

The CDR3 DNA sequence: TGTGCCAGCACCATGGGAGGCTCTGGAAACACCATATATTTT. The encoded protein is CASTMGGSGNTIYF. J is TRBJ1-3 and V is TRBV5-6; no clear D. Trimming took 6 bases from V and 0 from J, leaving 10 bases between them. The CDR3 extends over 14 amino acids. The V gene's germline CDR1 is SGHDT and CDR2 YYEEEE.

For the CDR3, the DNA is TGTGCCAGCAGCCGACAGGGATCAGGGGCCAACGTCCTGACTTTC. This translates into CASSRQGSGANVLTF. The V gene is TRBV5-6, the J gene TRBJ2-6; 7 bases agree with TRBD1. CDR1 is SGHDT, CDR2 YYEEEE, per germline. The V and J ends lost 4 bases and 4 bases, in that order; junction bases with no gene match: 5. This CDR3 spans 15 amino acids.

The rearrangement uses TRBV18 and TRBJ1-2; the match to TRBD1 covers 9 bases. CDR1 is KGHSH and CDR2 is LQKENI in the germline V gene. The trim removed 0 bases at V and 5 bases at J, leaving 4 bases unmatched. The CDR3 consists of 15 residues. CDR3 protein: CASSPPDRGFYGYTF. The DNA of the CDR3 is TGTGCCAGCTCACCACCGGACAGGGGCTTTTATGGCTACACCTTC.

The chain uses TRBV2 and TRBJ2-7, with 8 bases lining up with TRBD1. Germline CDR1 SNHLY, CDR2 FYNNEI. There are 15 residues in the CDR3. V trimming: 1 base; J trimming: 5 bases; junction bases outside the gene matches: 7. CDR3 region: CASSEGRDRFHEQYF. Here the CDR3 DNA reads TGTGCCAGCAGTGAAGGCCGGGACAGGTTCCACGAGCAGTACTTC.

The rearrangement joins TRBV5-1 to TRBJ1-1; D not resolved. The CDR3 has 14 amino acids. CDR1 is SGHRS and CDR2 is YFSETQ in the germline V gene. V was shortened by 4 bases and J by 0 bases, with 10 bases between the two germline ends. The CDR3 nucleotides read TGCGCCAGCAGCCCACTGTACTTGAACACTGAAGCTTTCTTT. It specifies CASSPLYLNTEAFF.

The chain employs TRBV18 and TRBJ1-2; D gene unclear. CDR3 length: 16 amino acids. Germline CDR1 KGHSH, CDR2 LQKENI. The V and J ends lost 3 bases and 3 bases respectively, with 17 bases between them. CDR3 sequence (DNA): TGTGCCAGCTCACCCACCCCTGTGTCAACTGACTATGGCTACACCTTC. Protein sequence: CASSPTPVSTDYGYTF.

The genes are TRBV18 and TRBJ1-1; 7 nucleotides align to TRBD1. V was pared by 5 bases and J by 1 base, with 4 bases of the junction left unmatched. This CDR3 is built from 14 residues. CDR1 KGHSH and CDR2 LQKENI come from the germline V gene. The CDR3 sequence: CASSTTGANTEAFF. Written as DNA, the CDR3 is TGTGCCAGCTCAACAACAGGGGCGAACACTGAAGCTTTCTTT. Full variable domain (rest looked up from reference TRBV18 and TRBJ1-1): NAGVMQNPRHLVRRRGQEARLRCSPMKGHSHVYWYRQLPEEGLKFMVYLQKENIIDESGMPKERFSAEFPKEGPSILRIQQVVRGDSAAYFCASSTTGANTEAFFGQGTRLTVV.

The rearrangement joins TRBV7-2 to TRBJ1-1; D gene unclear. V was clipped by 0 bases and J by 4 bases, with 15 bases between them. Germline V gene data show CDR1 as SGHTA and CDR2 as FQGNSA. This CDR3 is built from 16 residues. CDR3 sequence (DNA): TGTGCCAGCAGCTTAGCGCTTTTTGGCAGAACCACTGAAGCTTTCTTT. The encoded protein is CASSLALFGRTTEAFF.

This clone was observed a few times. The rearrangement links TRBV5-4 to TRBJ2-1; tentatively, D is TRBD2 (6 bases). Germline CDR1 SGHNT, CDR2 YYREEE (reference sequence). With 3 bases removed from V and 7 bases from J, the gap between germline ends came to 14 bases. This CDR3 region has 14 residues. The CDR3 nucleotides read TGTGCCAGCAGCTATAGCGGCGGGGATAATGAGCAGTTCTTC. Residues: CASSYSGGDNEQFF.

The J gene is TRBJ2-7, the V gene TRBV5-5, with unresolved D. In germline, CDR1 is SGHKS, CDR2 YYEKEE (reference sequence). The V and J ends lost 6 bases and 1 base respectively, with 14 bases between them. This CDR3 spans 14 amino acids. The CDR3 DNA reads as TGTGCCAGCACCCGAGAATACGATTCCTACGAGCAGTACTTC. Translated: CASTREYDSYEQYF.

The chain has TRBV6-5 and TRBJ1-2; TRBD1 aligns across 8 bases. Germline-derived CDR1 and CDR2 are MNHEY and SVGAGI. The CDR3 is 14 residues long. V gave up 5 bases and J gave up 4 bases; unmatched junction bases: 6. The CDR3 loop reads CASSEDRAPYGYTF. DNA of the CDR3: TGTGCCAGCAGTGAGGACAGGGCCCCCTATGGCTACACCTTC.

The CDR3 DNA follows: TGTGCCAGCACCCCGGGGGGGGACTATGGCTACACCTTC. It codes for CASTPGGDYGYTF. The V gene is TRBV6-5, the J gene TRBJ1-2; tentative D call: TRBD1 (5 bases). CDR1 and CDR2 (germline): MNHEY, SVGAGI. Deletions cut 7 bases from V and 3 bases from J, with 12 bases between. The CDR3 runs to 13 residues.

The chain carries TRBV6-1 and TRBJ2-7, with TRBD2 as a possible D gene (7 bases). The CDR3 extends over 15 amino acids. Per germline, CDR1 MNHNS and CDR2 SASEGT. Between the trimmed V and J ends, which lost 1 base and 1 base, there was a span of 11 bases. Here the CDR3 reads CASSEGGGPSYEQYF. CDR3 nucleotides: TGTGCCAGCAGTGAAGGGGGGGGGCCTTCCTACGAGCAGTACTTC.

The chain has TRBV30 and TRBJ1-2; 9 bases are shared with TRBD1. Germline V lookup: CDR1 GTSNPN, CDR2 SVGIG (reference sequence). The ends lost 5 bases at V and 4 bases at J; junction bases unmatched: 2. The CDR3 contains 12 residues. The CDR3 spells CAWGTGFYGYTF. CDR3 nucleotides: TGTGCCTGGGGGACAGGGTTCTATGGCTACACCTTC.

The genes are TRBV9 and TRBJ1-3, with TRBD1 as a possible D gene (5 bases). The length of the CDR3 is 14 residues. CDR1 is SGDLS, CDR2 YYNGEE, per germline. Trimming removed 0 bases at V and 4 bases at J, with 8 bases between. The CDR3 is CASSVGQRGNTIYF. The CDR3 nucleotides are TGTGCCAGCAGCGTAGGACAGAGAGGAAACACCATATATTTT. Supplemented by reference TRBV9 and TRBJ1-3, the full variable domain reads DSGVTQTPKHLITATGQRVTLRCSPRSGDLSVYWYQQSLDQGLQFLIQYYNGEERAKGNILERFSAQQFPDLHSELNLSSLELGDSALYFCASSVGQRGNTIYFGEGSWLTVV.

The chain carries TRBV6-6 and TRBJ1-1; possibly TRBD1 for D (5 bases). The germline V gene has CDR1 MNHNY and CDR2 SVGAGI (reference sequence). Trimming removed 8 bases from V and 3 bases from J, with 13 bases in between. The CDR3 has 13 residues. CDR3 DNA: TGTGCCAGCGATAGGGGTAAAGACACTGAAGCTTTCTTT. Translation: CASDRGKDTEAFF.

The chain is built from TRBV4-1 and TRBJ2-5, with D unresolved. Germline CDR1 reads MGHRA; CDR2 reads YSYEKL. V was shortened by 1 base and J by 0 bases, with 15 bases between the two germline ends. The CDR3 spans 17 residues. CDR3 in amino acids: CASSQGTVKANQETQYF. DNA of the CDR3: TGCGCCAGCAGCCAAGGCACAGTCAAAGCTAACCAAGAGACCCAGTACTTC.

The genes are TRBV5-6 and TRBJ2-2; D possibly corresponds to TRBD2 (7 bases). Per the germline V gene, CDR1 is SGHDT and CDR2 is YYEEEE. The CDR3 runs to 17 residues. V lost 1 base and J lost 5, with 18 bases in between. CDR3 sequence reads: CASSLPPIGGVTGELFF. The CDR3, as DNA: TGTGCCAGCAGCTTGCCACCGATAGGGGGGGTAACCGGGGAGCTGTTTTTT. The entire variable domain, with the rest obtained from reference TRBV5-6 and TRBJ2-2, is as follows: DAGVTQSPTHLIKTRGQQVTLRCSPKSGHDTVSWYQQALGQGPQFIFQYYEEEERQRGNFPDRFSGHQFPNYSSELNVNALLLGDSALYLCASSLPPIGGVTGELFFGEGSRLTVL.

The CDR3 here is CASSPRTASNNEQFF. The DNA for the CDR3 is TGTGCCAGCTCACCAAGGACAGCAAGCAACAATGAGCAGTTCTTC. The chain has TRBV18 and TRBJ2-1; D perhaps matches TRBD1 (6 bases). The length of the CDR3 is 15 residues. The V gene's germline CDR1 is KGHSH and CDR2 LQKENI. V shed 2 bases and J shed 5 bases, with 13 bases lying between them.

The rearrangement joins TRBV18 to TRBJ1-1, with D tentatively TRBD1 (6 bases). CDR3 length: 14 residues. The germline V gene encodes CDR1 KGHSH and CDR2 LQKENI. Trimming shortened V by 6 bases and J by 1 base, and 12 bases separated the two germline ends. The CDR3 DNA sequence: TGTGCCAGCTCTCAATTGGACAGGAACACTGAAGCTTTCTTT. Encoded protein: CASSQLDRNTEAFF. The full variable domain, its missing parts supplied by reference TRBV18 and TRBJ1-1, is NAGVMQNPRHLVRRRGQEARLRCSPMKGHSHVYWYRQLPEEGLKFMVYLQKENIIDESGMPKERFSAEFPKEGPSILRIQQVVRGDSAAYFCASSQLDRNTEAFFGQGTRLTVV.

The CDR3 region has the DNA TGTGCCAGCAACCAACCCAGTTTGGGGGCGCGTGGCTACACCTTC. Translated, it gives CASNQPSLGARGYTF. V is TRBV7-9 and J is TRBJ1-2; TRBD1 is a possible D gene (6 bases). Trimming removed 7 bases from V and 7 bases from J, with 22 bases in between. The CDR3 covers 15 residues. Germline V gene data show CDR1 as SEHNR and CDR2 as FQNEAQ (reference sequence).

V usage is TRBV28 and J usage is TRBJ1-2; 8 bases align to TRBD1. Looked up from germline, CDR1 is MDHEN and CDR2 is SYDVKM. This CDR3 contains 19 residues. The V gene end was trimmed by 4 bases and the J gene end by 0 bases; junction bases not matched to a gene: 16. CDR3 residues: CASSSTLGIKTGANYGYTF. The CDR3 coding sequence is TGTGCCAGCAGTTCAACATTGGGGATTAAGACAGGGGCTAACTATGGCTACACCTTC.

This sequence joins TRBV5-6 and TRBJ2-2; D remains ambiguous. CDR3 length: 15 residues. Looked up from germline, CDR1 is SGHDT and CDR2 is YYEEEE. Trimming cost V 0 bases and J 5 bases, with 11 bases left between them. The CDR3 is CASSLAGGVTGELFF. The DNA for the CDR3 is TGTGCCAGCAGCTTGGCCGGCGGAGTTACCGGGGAGCTGTTTTTT.

This chain joins TRBV18 and TRBJ2-3, with 7 bases aligning to TRBD2. The length of the CDR3 is 14 residues. The germline V gene encodes CDR1 KGHSH and CDR2 LQKENI. After removal of 3 bases from V and 1 base from J, the junction contained 1 base not matched to a gene. CDR3 in DNA: TGTGCCAGCTCACCGGGAGGGGGCACAGATACGCAGTATTTT. Amino acid sequence: CASSPGGGTDTQYF.

This clone was counted a few times. The chain joins TRBV2 to TRBJ1-5; weak D call: TRBD1 (6 bases). The V and J ends lost 7 bases and 4 bases respectively, with 8 bases between them. This CDR3 has 12 amino acids. Germline V gene data show CDR1 as SNHLY and CDR2 as FYNNEI. The CDR3: CASNRENQPQHF. CDR3 DNA sequence: TGTGCCAGCAACAGGGAGAATCAGCCCCAGCATTTT. Together with reference TRBV2 and TRBJ1-5, the CDR3 gives the full variable domain: EPEVTQTPSHQVTQMGQEVILRCVPISNHLYFYWYRQILGQKVEFLVSFYNNEISEKSEIFDDQFSVERPDGSNFTLKIRSTKLEDSAMYFCASNRENQPQHFGDGTRLSIL.

V is TRBV7-9 and J is TRBJ2-5, with D unclear. The CDR3 has 13 amino acids. The ends were cut back, 5 bases at V and 1 base at J, with 8 bases in the middle. CDR1 SEHNR and CDR2 FQNEAQ come from the germline V gene (reference sequence). The CDR3 is CASSPVFQETQYF. The CDR3 nucleotides read TGTGCCAGCAGCCCGGTGTTCCAAGAGACCCAGTACTTC.